The source of this TCR beta chain is a study of response to subunit inactivated influenza vaccine. The table lists this clonotype with many counts. What it binds is unknown. J lost 6 bases, V lost 0 bases, and 12 bases had no gene match. CDR1 is DFQATT, CDR2 SNEGSKA, per germline (reference sequence). This CDR3 region has 18 residues. Findings and caveats of the study: Authors suggested few new T cells are recruited by each seasonal influenza vaccination.

TCRdb re-analysed the RT-PCR reads in MiXCR, keeping a single row per CDR3 protein. The table lists fewer than 600,000 distinct CDR3 sequences, more than 7% of them singletons. This TCR derives from a man aged 45-69 years who received an inactivated influenza vaccine. The chain employs TRBV20-1 and TRBJ2-1; 12 bases are a match to TRBD2. The sample consisted of PBMCs from blood, taken about 24 months after vaccination. CDR3 region: CSARDMRASGRAINEQFF. Here the CDR3 DNA reads TGCAGTGCTAGAGATATGAGGGCTAGCGGGAGGGCCATCAATGAGCAGTTCTTC.